A selection of T cell receptor beta chains follows, all from one sample in a study of blood T cell repertoires in COVID-19. Repertoires were generated with immunoSEQ multiplex PCR, while TCRdb's copy carries only in-frame clones and drops some. The data hold 97,000 or so clones, with approximately 81% observed a single time. Input material: peripheral blood. Receptor source: a man between 60 and 75 years old with acute or convalescent COVID-19. Each CDR3 is given with its conserved first and last residue. D genes are given only for firm matches. The size of a clone is reported for some rows only, either as once, few or many, or as a class for expanded clones.

v_call	j_call	clone_size	d_call	cdr3_nt	cdr3_aa
TRBV6-1	TRBJ2-3	NA	TRBD2	TGTGCCAGCAGTGTGGGACTAGCGGGGGTCACAGATACGCAGTATTTT	CASSVGLAGVTDTQYF
TRBV2	TRBJ2-1	NA	TRBD1	TGTGCCAGCAGAGAGGGGACAGGTTCCTACAATGAGCAGTTCTTC	CASREGTGSYNEQFF
TRBV3-1/TRBV3-2	TRBJ1-1	NA	NA	TGTGCCAGCGGTAACCTATTCATGAACACTGAAGCTTTCTTT	CASGNLFMNTEAFF
TRBV6-2/TRBV6-3	TRBJ1-1	few	TRBD1	TGTGCCAGCAGTACGACAGGGGGCGAAGCTTTCTTT	CASSTTGGEAFF
TRBV10-2	TRBJ1-1	NA	NA	TGCGCCAGCAGTGAGTCGGCAGGGGCCGGGACTGAAGCTTTCTTT	CASSESAGAGTEAFF
TRBV12-2	TRBJ2-1	NA	NA	TGTGCAAGTCGCCCTCCAGGGCTAGCGGTAGTTTCCTACAATGAGCAGTTCTTC	CASRPPGLAVVSYNEQFF
TRBV7-2	TRBJ1-2	NA	TRBD1	TGTGCCAGCAGCTTGCAGGGGGCTGGGGCTGGCTACACCTTC	CASSLQGAGAGYTF
TRBV5-1	TRBJ2-2	NA	NA	TGCGCCAGCAGCAGAAACACAGGGAACACCGGGGAGCTGTTTTTT	CASSRNTGNTGELFF
TRBV19	TRBJ2-6	NA	TRBD1	TGTGCCAGTTCCACAGGGGCGTACTCTGGGGCCAACGTCCTGACTTTC	CASSTGAYSGANVLTF
TRBV19	TRBJ2-5	NA	NA	TGTGCCAGTAGTATAGGTTGGAGGCAAGAGACCCAGTACTTC	CASSIGWRQETQYF
TRBV29-1	TRBJ2-2	once	NA	TGCAGCGTTGTCCTTCGGTGGGAGCTGTTTTTT	CSVVLRWELFF
TRBV25-1	TRBJ2-1	NA	NA	TGTGCCAGCCGAGGTTCTTTGACAGGGCAGTTCTTC	CASRGSLTGQFF
TRBV6-1	TRBJ1-3	NA	NA	TGTGCCAGCAGTGAAACGAGCTCTGGAAACACCATATATTTT	CASSETSSGNTIYF
TRBV5-6	TRBJ2-1	NA	TRBD1	TGTGCCAGCAGCTTGCGACAGGGGGGACCGGAGCAGTTCTTC	CASSLRQGGPEQFF
TRBV7-2	TRBJ1-1	NA	NA	TGTGCCAGCAGCCCACAGGCTGACACTGAAGCTTTCTTT	CASSPQADTEAFF
TRBV29-1	TRBJ1-4	NA	TRBD1	TGCAGCGTCGCAATCGGGACAGGGTTTGAAAAACTGTTTTTT	CSVAIGTGFEKLFF
TRBV5-6	TRBJ2-1	NA	NA	TGTGCCAGCAGCTTGAGCGACTACAATGAGCAGTTCTTC	CASSLSDYNEQFF
TRBV27	TRBJ1-4	NA	NA	TGTGCCAGCAGTCCGAGCGCAGCAGGGACTAATGAAAAACTGTTTTTT	CASSPSAAGTNEKLFF
TRBV7-2	TRBJ2-1	NA	NA	TGTGCCAGCAGCTTTTTCCTTTCTCCCCTCAATGAGCAGTTCTTC	CASSFFLSPLNEQFF
TRBV9	TRBJ1-2	NA	NA	TGTGCCAGCAGCGCGGATGGCGGGGGGTCAGATAACTATGGCTACACCTTC	CASSADGGGSDNYGYTF
TRBV2	TRBJ1-1	NA	NA	TGTGCCAGCAGTGAAGGCGGGGGCGGTCTGACTGAAGCTTTCTTT	CASSEGGGGLTEAFF
TRBV24-1	TRBJ2-5	NA	TRBD1	TGTGCCACCAGTGACCCTAGGACAGGAGGTGAGACCCAGTACTTC	CATSDPRTGGETQYF
TRBV2	TRBJ2-1	NA	TRBD1	TGTGCCGGCCGACAGGGGACGAGGGGTGAGCAGTTCTTC	CAGRQGTRGEQFF
TRBV5-1	TRBJ2-1	NA	TRBD1	TGCGCCAGCAGCCAAACGACAGGGTTCTACAATGAGCAGTTCTTC	CASSQTTGFYNEQFF
TRBV7-3	TRBJ1-2	NA	TRBD1	TGTGCCAGCAGCGCGACAGGGGGCGAAGGTGGCTACACCTTC	CASSATGGEGGYTF
TRBV7-9	TRBJ1-1	once	NA	TGTGCCAGCAGCTCAGTGAACACTGAAGCTTTCTTT	CASSSVNTEAFF
TRBV5-1	TRBJ2-1	NA	TRBD1	TGCGCCAGCAGCCTCCAGGGGGTCAGCTCCTACAATGAGCAGTTCTTC	CASSLQGVSSYNEQFF
TRBV12-3/TRBV12-4	TRBJ1-5	NA	NA	TGTGCCAGCAGTTGGGCGAATCAGCCCCAGCATTTT	CASSWANQPQHF
TRBV19	TRBJ2-5	NA	TRBD2	TGTGCCAGTAGTAGGGAATCGGGACTACCCAAGGCCCAGTACTTC	CASSRESGLPKAQYF
TRBV7-3	TRBJ2-3	NA	NA	TGTGCCAGCAGCTTAAGCCCCGGACAGACAGATACGCAGTATTTT	CASSLSPGQTDTQYF
TRBV12-3/TRBV12-4	TRBJ1-5	NA	NA	TGTGCCAGCAGTACTATACGCAATCAGCCCCAGCATTTT	CASSTIRNQPQHF
TRBV30	TRBJ1-5	NA	NA	TGTGCCTGGAACCAACAGGGTACATGGAATCAGCCCCAGCATTTT	CAWNQQGTWNQPQHF
TRBV5-3	TRBJ1-2	NA	NA	TGTGCCAGAAGCCTGGGTGTCGTTATCTATGGCTACACCTTC	CARSLGVVIYGYTF
TRBV3-1/TRBV3-2	TRBJ2-1	NA	NA	TGTGCCAGCAGCCAAGGCGGGGACAGTTCGCGATTCTTC	CASSQGGDSSRFF
TRBV6-5	TRBJ2-7	NA	NA	TGTGCCAGCAGTTCGTTATACGAGCAGTACTTC	CASSSLYEQYF
TRBV11-3	TRBJ2-7	once	NA	TGTGCCAGCAGCTATGGGACACTATCCTACGAGCAGTACTTC	CASSYGTLSYEQYF
TRBV19	TRBJ2-4	NA	NA	TGTGCCAGTAGTATAGACGGGGGTAAAAACATTCAGTACTTC	CASSIDGGKNIQYF
TRBV9	TRBJ2-1	NA	NA	TGTGCCAGCAGCGTAGATATAAGGACGCAGGGGTACAATGAGCAGTTCTTC	CASSVDIRTQGYNEQFF
TRBV5-5	TRBJ1-5	few	NA	TGTGCCAGCAGCTACCGTCCAGCTAGTAGCAATCAGCCCCAGCATTTT	CASSYRPASSNQPQHF
TRBV4-1	TRBJ1-1	NA	NA	TGCGCCAGCAGCCCCACAGGGTTGAACACTGAAGCTTTCTTT	CASSPTGLNTEAFF
TRBV19	TRBJ1-5	NA	TRBD1	TGTGCCAGCCGGGACAGACTCAATCAGCCCCAGCATTTT	CASRDRLNQPQHF
TRBV18	TRBJ1-1	NA	NA	TGTGCCAGCTCACCACGGGGAGTTGAGACTGAAGCTTTCTTT	CASSPRGVETEAFF
TRBV2	TRBJ2-7	NA	TRBD1	TGTGCCAGCAGTCGACAGGGTACCCAGGACGAGCAGTACTTC	CASSRQGTQDEQYF
TRBV30	TRBJ2-7	NA	NA	TGTGCCTGGAGTGTACCCGGGAGTACGGTCTACGAGCAGTACTTC	CAWSVPGSTVYEQYF
TRBV30	TRBJ1-6	NA	TRBD1	TGTGCCTGGAAATTGTCCTGGCAGGGGGCGATTTATTCACCCCTCCACTTT	CAWKLSWQGAIYSPLHF
TRBV6-2/TRBV6-3	TRBJ2-5	NA	NA	TGTGCCAGCAGTTACCCCATCGAGTCCTGGACCCAGTACTTC	CASSYPIESWTQYF
TRBV3-1/TRBV3-2	TRBJ2-2	NA	TRBD2	TGTGCCAGCAGCCAAGATGGGGGAGGGCCCAACACCGGGGAGCTGTTTTTT	CASSQDGGGPNTGELFF
TRBV27	TRBJ2-7	NA	TRBD1	TGTGCCAGCAGTCCACAGATCGGGACAGGGGGTCCGAAGCAGTACTTC	CASSPQIGTGGPKQYF
TRBV19	TRBJ2-1	NA	TRBD1	TGTGCCAGTGGGGACAGCAGGGTCTCGAGCTCCTACAATGAGCAGTTCTTC	CASGDSRVSSSYNEQFF
TRBV7-8	TRBJ1-5	many	TRBD1	TGTGCCAGCAGTCCGACCGACAGGGGGAGCAATCAGCCCCAGCATTTT	CASSPTDRGSNQPQHF
TRBV27	TRBJ1-2	NA	NA	TGTGCCAGCAGTTTTTCGACCCAGGGTGACTATGGCTACACCTTC	CASSFSTQGDYGYTF
TRBV5-1	TRBJ2-2	NA	NA	TGCGCCAGCAGCCCGACAGAGTTGAACACCGGGGAGCTGTTTTTT	CASSPTELNTGELFF
TRBV29-1	TRBJ1-1	NA	NA	TGCAGCGTTCTCGGTACCGGGATGAACACTGAAGCTTTCTTT	CSVLGTGMNTEAFF
TRBV4-1	TRBJ1-3	NA	TRBD1	TGCGCCAGCAGCCAAAGACAGGGAACCGGAAACACCATATATTTT	CASSQRQGTGNTIYF